This T cell receptor beta chain was recorded in a study of vaccination and CD4 T cells after COVID-19. Looking at the study overall: Sampling that followed vaccination took place a median approximately 79 days after dose two, within a range of 14 to 241.

In regard to this clonotype: No antigen is known for it.

This CDR3 contains 16 residues. V lost 1 base and J lost 0, with 10 bases in between. CDR1 is DFQATT and CDR2 is SNEGSKA in the germline V gene (reference sequence). Cultured CD4+ T cell DNA was sequenced using the Oncomine TCR Beta short-read assay. Cultures of CD4+ T cells served as the source for extracting genomic DNA. One entry per CDR3 protein, called by TCRdb with MiXCR from the PCR reads. The profile shows about 14,000 distinct CDR3 sequences, roughly 50% of them singletons. Study results and caveats: Convalescent patients saw a median around 83% of their reactive clones show up only after vaccination.

Treatment here: roughly 10-day PBMC culture with coronavirus spike peptide pools or control peptides (ViraFEST assay). Peptide-pool expansion of antigen-specific T cells preceded TCR sequencing in ViraFEST. This TCR came from a human donor who had recovered from COVID-19. The chain couples TRBV20-1 to TRBJ2-6; no definite D call. Sequenced material: CD4+ T cells from blood, cultured in vitro, taken before SARS-CoV-2 vaccination. CDR3 residues: CSARASSPSGANVLTF. The CDR3 DNA follows: TGCAGTGCTAGAGCGTCAAGTCCCTCTGGGGCCAACGTCCTGACTTTC.